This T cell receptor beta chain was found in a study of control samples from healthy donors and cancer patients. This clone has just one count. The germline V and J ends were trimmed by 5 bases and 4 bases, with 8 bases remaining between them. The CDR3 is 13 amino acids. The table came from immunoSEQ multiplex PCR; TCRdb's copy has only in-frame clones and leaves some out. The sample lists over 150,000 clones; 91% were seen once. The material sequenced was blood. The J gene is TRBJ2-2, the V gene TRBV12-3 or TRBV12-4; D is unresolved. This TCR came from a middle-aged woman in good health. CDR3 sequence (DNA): TGTGCCAGCAGTCCCCAGAGCACCGGGGAGCTGTTTTTT. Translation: CASSPQSTGELFF.